One and the same sample provided the 23 T cell receptor beta chains below, sequenced in a study of blood T cell repertoires in COVID-19. Sequencing used immunoSEQ multiplex PCR; TCRdb keeps in-frame clones, though not all of them. Of under 95,000 clones detected, over 75% appear once; the ten largest clones hold approximately 8%. What was sequenced was peripheral blood. These receptors all stem from a human donor with acute or convalescent COVID-19. The donor label of this sample is uncertain.

This chain joins TRBV6-5 and TRBJ2-1; 8 positions agree with TRBD1. V was clipped by 6 bases and J by 3 bases; unmatched bases: 7. This CDR3 has 15 residues. Germline CDR1 is MNHEY and CDR2 is SVGAGI. The CDR3 loop reads CASSADRAGYNEQFF. The DNA of the CDR3 is TGTGCCAGCAGCGCGGACAGGGCAGGCTACAATGAGCAGTTCTTC.

This clone was observed a handful of times. J is TRBJ1-2 and V is TRBV29-1, with D possibly matching TRBD1 (6 bases). This CDR3 comprises 12 residues. In germline, CDR1 is SQVTM, CDR2 ANQGSEA. The V end lost 7 bases, the J end lost 7 bases, and 16 bases lay between the germline ends. CDR3 in DNA: TGCAGCGGCCTTAACAGGGTGGGTGGCTACACCTTC. Encoded protein: CSGLNRVGGYTF.

V gene TRBV27 combines with J gene TRBJ2-3; D gene ambiguous. CDR1 and CDR2 from the germline V gene are MNHEY and SMNVEV (reference sequence). Between the trimmed V and J ends, which lost 5 bases and 3 bases, there was a span of 12 bases. This CDR3 contains 14 residues. Written as DNA, the CDR3 is TGTGCCAGCAGTCTGACATTACTGACAGATACGCAGTATTTT. Translating gives CASSLTLLTDTQYF.

This chain joins TRBV28 and TRBJ1-5; no definite D call. This CDR3 contains 12 residues. Trimming pared 5 bases from V and 4 bases from J, leaving 6 bases between. Germline CDR1 reads MDHEN; CDR2 reads SYDVKM. Here the CDR3 reads CASSPPNQPQHF. CDR3 DNA sequence: TGTGCCAGCAGTCCCCCTAATCAGCCCCAGCATTTT.

The chain is built from TRBV5-5 and TRBJ1-5; D is unclear. Trimming removed 0 bases from V and 3 bases from J, with 7 bases in between. From germline, CDR1 is SGHKS and CDR2 YYEKEE (reference sequence). CDR3 size: 14 residues. The CDR3 spells CASSLGVSNQPQHF. The CDR3 nucleotides are TGTGCCAGCAGCTTGGGAGTTTCCAATCAGCCCCAGCATTTT.

The gene calls are TRBV11-2 and TRBJ1-1, with D possibly being TRBD1 (6 bases). Per germline, CDR1 SGHAT and CDR2 FQNNGV. This CDR3 is 17 amino acids long. V lost 1 base to trimming and J lost 4 bases, with 19 bases between them. CDR3 amino acids: CASSLVSFGQLGTEAFF. CDR3 nucleotide sequence: TGTGCCAGCAGCTTAGTTAGTTTTGGACAGCTGGGCACTGAAGCTTTCTTT.

The V gene is TRBV25-1, the J gene TRBJ1-1; the match to TRBD1 covers 9 bases. Germline V gene sequence: CDR1 MGHDK, CDR2 SYGVNS. The V segment lost 6 bases and the J segment 4 bases; nucleotides outside the gene matches: 6. This CDR3 region has 14 residues. The CDR3 sequence is CASRQGAGGTEAFF. The CDR3 DNA reads TGTGCCAGCAGACAGGGGGCGGGCGGCACTGAAGCTTTCTTT.

This chain uses TRBV5-4 with TRBJ2-5; 12 bases match TRBD2. After removal of 5 bases from V and 4 bases from J, the junction contained 3 bases not matched to a gene. Per germline, CDR1 SGHNT and CDR2 YYREEE (reference sequence). The CDR3 is made up of 14 amino acids. CDR3 nucleotide sequence: TGTGCCAGCAGGCCACTAGCGGGGGGAGAGACCCAGTACTTC. This codes for CASRPLAGGETQYF.

This sequence joins TRBV7-2 and TRBJ2-5; 8 bases align to TRBD2. The germline gives CDR1 SGHTA, CDR2 FQGNSA. CDR3 length: 14 amino acids. The ends lost 4 bases at V and 5 bases at J; junction bases unmatched: 6. CDR3 DNA: TGTGCCAGCAGCTCGGGACTAGGGTATGAGACCCAGTACTTC. This gives the protein CASSSGLGYETQYF.

This clone appeared a single time. This rearrangement joins TRBV5-8 to TRBJ1-5; a possible D gene is TRBD1 (6 bases). The germline V gene has CDR1 SGHTS and CDR2 YDEGEE. V was shortened by 3 bases and J by 0 bases, with 10 bases between the two germline ends. This CDR3 comprises 15 residues. CDR3 bases: TGTGCCAGCAGCTCGCAGGGGATTAGCAATCAGCCCCAGCATTTT. Its translation is CASSSQGISNQPQHF.

This sequence joins TRBV30 and TRBJ2-5; 8 bases align to TRBD2. After removal of 1 base from V and 4 bases from J, the junction contained 5 bases not matched to a gene. The CDR3 is made up of 14 amino acids. Looked up from germline, CDR1 is GTSNPN and CDR2 is SVGIG (reference sequence). CDR3 loop: CAWSELAGSETQYF. In DNA form, the CDR3 reads TGTGCCTGGAGTGAATTAGCGGGGTCAGAGACCCAGTACTTC.

This chain links TRBV24-1 with TRBJ1-1, with D possibly being TRBD1 (6 bases). Trimming left V 2 bases short and J 4 bases short, with 10 bases between. The CDR3 contains 14 residues. CDR1 and CDR2 (germline): KGHDR, SFDVKD. The DNA for the CDR3 is TGTGCCACCAGTGATTCAACAGGGCGCACTGAAGCTTTCTTT. Protein: CATSDSTGRTEAFF.

V usage is TRBV6-5 and J usage is TRBJ2-1; tentatively, D is TRBD1 (6 bases). The CDR3 contains 14 residues. The V end lost 6 bases, the J end lost 6 bases, and 15 bases lay between the germline ends. Germline CDR1 reads MNHEY; CDR2 reads SVGAGI. The CDR3 protein is CASRGASKPNEQFF. The CDR3 DNA follows: TGTGCCAGCAGGGGGGCCTCTAAACCCAATGAGCAGTTCTTC.

This chain uses TRBV7-2 with TRBJ1-3; TRBD1 might be the D (6 bases). The ends were cut back, 3 bases at V and 4 bases at J, with 13 bases in the middle. The CDR3 spans 15 residues. Germline loops: CDR1 SGHTA, CDR2 FQGNSA. CDR3 region: CASSFYTGGGNTIYF. For the CDR3, the DNA is TGTGCCAGCAGCTTCTACACGGGGGGCGGAAACACCATATATTTT.

This chain connects TRBV30 to TRBJ1-1, with D tentatively TRBD1 (5 bases). Looked up from germline, CDR1 is GTSNPN and CDR2 is SVGIG (reference sequence). The CDR3 consists of 14 residues. The V gene lost 5 bases and the J gene lost 4 bases, with 17 bases spanning the gap. DNA for the CDR3: TGTGCCTGGTCTCATGGAGGGGACGGCACTGAAGCTTTCTTT. It yields the protein CAWSHGGDGTEAFF.

This clone was seen a few times. V and J are TRBV27 and TRBJ1-2; 7 bases are a match to TRBD1. Trimming took 1 base from V and 4 from J; bases not matched to a gene: 9. The germline V gene encodes CDR1 MNHEY and CDR2 SMNVEV (reference sequence). The CDR3 is made up of 16 amino acids. The CDR3 loop reads CASSLYPPQGVYGYTF. CDR3 nucleotide sequence: TGTGCCAGCAGTTTATACCCGCCCCAGGGGGTCTATGGCTACACCTTC.

The V call is TRBV2, the J call TRBJ2-7, with D maybe TRBD1 (5 bases). Germline V CDR1 and CDR2: SNHLY, FYNNEI. Trimming took 10 bases from V and 0 from J, leaving 13 bases between them. This CDR3 has 13 amino acids. In nucleotides, the CDR3 is TGTGCCACCGCGTTGACAGACTCCTACGAGCAGTACTTC. Protein: CATALTDSYEQYF.

DNA for the CDR3: TGTGCCAGCAGCAAGGGACAGTACACAGATACGCAGTATTTT. Translation: CASSKGQYTDTQYF. This sequence joins TRBV5-5 and TRBJ2-3, with 7 nucleotides matching TRBD1. The CDR3 contains 14 residues. The V and J ends lost 4 bases and 2 bases, in that order; junction bases with no gene match: 4. Per germline, CDR1 SGHKS and CDR2 YYEKEE (reference sequence).

The J gene is TRBJ1-3, the V gene TRBV7-2, with a tentative D call TRBD1 (5 bases). CDR1 SGHTA and CDR2 FQGNSA come from the germline V gene. V was clipped by 3 bases and J by 2 bases, with 14 bases between them. The CDR3 loop spans 16 amino acids. DNA of the CDR3: TGTGCCAGCAGCTTTCCAGGGTGGCAAGCTGGAAACACCATATATTTT. This sequence encodes CASSFPGWQAGNTIYF.

The chain couples TRBV10-3 to TRBJ2-3; 16 positions match TRBD2. After removal of 5 bases from V and 4 bases from J, the junction contained 3 bases not matched to a gene. Germline V CDR1 and CDR2: ENHRY, SYGVKD. The CDR3 has 16 residues. The CDR3 DNA is TGTGCCATCAGTTCCGGGACTAGCGGGGGGGCAGATACGCAGTATTTT. Encoded protein: CAISSGTSGGADTQYF.

The table lists this clone with a few counts. This rearrangement joins TRBV9 to TRBJ2-7; no definite D call. The CDR3 length is 13 residues. Deletions cut 4 bases from V and 1 base from J, with 9 bases between. Germline V gene lookup returns CDR1 SGDLS and CDR2 YYNGEE. The CDR3 spells CASSRDNSYEQYF. The CDR3 DNA reads TGTGCCAGCAGCAGAGACAATTCCTACGAGCAGTACTTC.

This chain joins TRBV27 and TRBJ2-3, with D perhaps TRBD2 (6 bases). The CDR3 has 17 residues. The germline V gene has CDR1 MNHEY and CDR2 SMNVEV (reference sequence). Trimming pared 3 bases from V and 0 bases from J, leaving 16 bases between. CDR3 region: CASSLAWGTRSTDTQYF. The CDR3, as DNA: TGTGCCAGCAGTTTGGCTTGGGGGACTCGAAGCACAGATACGCAGTATTTT.

V is TRBV18 and J is TRBJ2-1, with TRBD2 matching 8 bases. The CDR3 covers 17 residues. V was clipped by 0 bases and J by 4 bases; unmatched bases: 8. Germline-derived CDR1 and CDR2 are KGHSH and LQKENI. CDR3 amino acids: CASSPPQSGGRYNEQFF. CDR3 DNA sequence: TGTGCCAGCTCACCACCTCAGAGCGGGGGACGTTACAATGAGCAGTTCTTC.